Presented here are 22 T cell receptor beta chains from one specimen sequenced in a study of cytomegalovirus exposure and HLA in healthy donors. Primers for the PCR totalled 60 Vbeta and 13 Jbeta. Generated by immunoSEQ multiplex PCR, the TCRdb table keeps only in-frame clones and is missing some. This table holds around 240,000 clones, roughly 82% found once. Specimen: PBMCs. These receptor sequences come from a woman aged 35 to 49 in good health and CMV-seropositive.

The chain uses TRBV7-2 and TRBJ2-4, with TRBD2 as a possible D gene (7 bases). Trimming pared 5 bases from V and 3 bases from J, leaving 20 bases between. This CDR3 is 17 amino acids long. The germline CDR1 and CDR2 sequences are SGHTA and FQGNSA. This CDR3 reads CASSPRAGARGKNIQYF. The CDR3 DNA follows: TGTGCCAGCAGCCCCCGTGCGGGGGCGCGAGGCAAAAACATTCAGTACTTC.

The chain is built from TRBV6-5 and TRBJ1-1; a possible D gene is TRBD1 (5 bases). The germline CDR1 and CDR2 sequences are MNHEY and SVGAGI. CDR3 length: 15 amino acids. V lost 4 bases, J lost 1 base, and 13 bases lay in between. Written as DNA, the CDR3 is TGTGCCAGCAGTTCTCTAGGGGCAGGGAACACTGAAGCTTTCTTT. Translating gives CASSSLGAGNTEAFF.

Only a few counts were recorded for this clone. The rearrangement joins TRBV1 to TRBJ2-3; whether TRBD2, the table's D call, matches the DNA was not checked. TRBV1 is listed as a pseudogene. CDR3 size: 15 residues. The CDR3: CTSSQDGTSTDTQYF. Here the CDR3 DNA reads TGCACCAGCAGCCAAGACGGGACTAGCACAGATACGCAGTATTTT.

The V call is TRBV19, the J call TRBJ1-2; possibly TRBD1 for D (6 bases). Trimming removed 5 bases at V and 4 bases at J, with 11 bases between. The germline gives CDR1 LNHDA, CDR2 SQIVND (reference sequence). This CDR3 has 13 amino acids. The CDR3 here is CASSPTGFYGYTF. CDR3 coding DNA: TGTGCCAGTAGTCCTACAGGGTTCTATGGCTACACCTTC.

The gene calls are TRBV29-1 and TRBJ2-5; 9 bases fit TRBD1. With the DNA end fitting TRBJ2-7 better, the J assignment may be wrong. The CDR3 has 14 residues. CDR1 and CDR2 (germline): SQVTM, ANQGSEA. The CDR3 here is CSVSQGTGPYEQYF. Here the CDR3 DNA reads TGCAGCGTTTCCCAGGGGACAGGGCCCTACGAGCAGTACTTC.

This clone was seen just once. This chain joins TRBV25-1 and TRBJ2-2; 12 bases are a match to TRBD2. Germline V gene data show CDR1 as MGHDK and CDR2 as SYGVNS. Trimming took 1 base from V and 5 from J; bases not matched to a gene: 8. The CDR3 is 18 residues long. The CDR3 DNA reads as TGTGCCAGCAGTGAATCCCCAGGACTAGCGGGGAAAACCGGGGAGCTGTTTTTT. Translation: CASSESPGLAGKTGELFF.

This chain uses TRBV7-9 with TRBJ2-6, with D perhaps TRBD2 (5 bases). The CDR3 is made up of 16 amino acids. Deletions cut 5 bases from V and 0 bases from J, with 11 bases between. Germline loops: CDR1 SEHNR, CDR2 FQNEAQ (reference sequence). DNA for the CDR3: TGTGCCAGCAGCCTTGGACTGACCTCTGGGGCCAACGTCCTGACTTTC. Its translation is CASSLGLTSGANVLTF.

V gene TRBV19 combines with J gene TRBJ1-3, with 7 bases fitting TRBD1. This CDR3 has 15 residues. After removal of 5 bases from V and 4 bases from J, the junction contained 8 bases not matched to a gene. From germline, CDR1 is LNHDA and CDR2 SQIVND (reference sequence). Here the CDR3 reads CASSFLTGTGNTIYF. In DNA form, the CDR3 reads TGTGCCAGTAGTTTTCTGACAGGGACCGGAAACACCATATATTTT.

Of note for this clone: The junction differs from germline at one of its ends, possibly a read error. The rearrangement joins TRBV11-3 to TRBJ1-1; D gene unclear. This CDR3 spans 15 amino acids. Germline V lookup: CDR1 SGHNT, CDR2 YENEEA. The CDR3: CASSLEGRRSSEAFF. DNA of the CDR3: TGTGCCAGCAGCCTAGAAGGGCGGAGGTCAAGTGAAGCTTTCTTT.

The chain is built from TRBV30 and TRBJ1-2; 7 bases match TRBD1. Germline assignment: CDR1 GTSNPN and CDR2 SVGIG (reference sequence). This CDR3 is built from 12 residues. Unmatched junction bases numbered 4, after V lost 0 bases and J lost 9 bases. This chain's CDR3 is CAWSVSQGRYTF. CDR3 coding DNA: TGTGCCTGGAGTGTGTCACAGGGGCGCTACACCTTC. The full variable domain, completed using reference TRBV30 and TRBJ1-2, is SQTIHQWPATLVQPVGSPLSLECTVEGTSNPNLYWYRQAAGRGLQLLFYSVGIGQISSEVPQNLSASRPQDRQFILSSKKLLLSDSGFYLCAWSVSQGRYTFGSGTRLTVV.

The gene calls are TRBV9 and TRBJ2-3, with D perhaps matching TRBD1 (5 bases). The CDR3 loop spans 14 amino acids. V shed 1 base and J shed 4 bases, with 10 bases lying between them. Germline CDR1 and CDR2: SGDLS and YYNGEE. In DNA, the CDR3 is TGTGCCAGCAGCGTAAATGTACAGGCAGATACGCAGTATTTT. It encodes CASSVNVQADTQYF. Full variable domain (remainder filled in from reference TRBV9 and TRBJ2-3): DSGVTQTPKHLITATGQRVTLRCSPRSGDLSVYWYQQSLDQGLQFLIQYYNGEERAKGNILERFSAQQFPDLHSELNLSSLELGDSALYFCASSVNVQADTQYFGPGTRLTVL.

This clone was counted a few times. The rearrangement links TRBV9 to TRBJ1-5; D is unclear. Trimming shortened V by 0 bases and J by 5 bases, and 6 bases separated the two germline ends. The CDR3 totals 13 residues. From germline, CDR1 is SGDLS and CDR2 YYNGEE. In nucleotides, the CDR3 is TGTGCCAGCAGCGTAGGTGGCTATCAGCCCCAGCATTTT. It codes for CASSVGGYQPQHF.

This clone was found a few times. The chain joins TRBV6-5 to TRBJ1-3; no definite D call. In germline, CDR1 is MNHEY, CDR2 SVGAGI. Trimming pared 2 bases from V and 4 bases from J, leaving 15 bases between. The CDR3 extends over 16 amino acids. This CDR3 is CASSYMYSFRGNTIYF. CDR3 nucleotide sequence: TGTGCCAGCAGTTACATGTACAGCTTCCGCGGAAACACCATATATTTT.

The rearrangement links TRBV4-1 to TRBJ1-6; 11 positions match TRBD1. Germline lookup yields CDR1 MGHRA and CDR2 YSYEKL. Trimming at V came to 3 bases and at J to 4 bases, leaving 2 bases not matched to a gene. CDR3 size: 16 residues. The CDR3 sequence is CASSQGQGGYNSPLHF. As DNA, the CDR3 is TGCGCCAGCAGCCAGGGACAGGGGGGTTATAATTCACCCCTCCACTTT.

The CDR3 DNA reads TGTGCCAGTAGTATAACGGCAGGCCTACCCTCTGGAAACACCATATATTTT. Protein sequence: CASSITAGLPSGNTIYF. The gene calls are TRBV19 and TRBJ1-3; unclear D gene. V was cut by 2 bases and J by 0 bases, with 14 bases left in between. CDR1 is LNHDA and CDR2 is SQIVND in the germline V gene (reference sequence). This CDR3 comprises 17 residues. Drawing the rest from reference TRBV19 and TRBJ1-3, the complete variable domain is DGGITQSPKYLFRKEGQNVTLSCEQNLNHDAMYWYRQDPGQGLRLIYYSQIVNDFQKGDIAEGYSVSREKKESFPLTVTSAQKNPTAFYLCASSITAGLPSGNTIYFGEGSWLTVV.

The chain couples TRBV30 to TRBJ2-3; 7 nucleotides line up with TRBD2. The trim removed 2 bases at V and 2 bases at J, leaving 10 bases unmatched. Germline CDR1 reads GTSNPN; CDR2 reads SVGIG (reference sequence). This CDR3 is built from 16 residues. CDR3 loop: CAWSPGVAGFTDTQYF. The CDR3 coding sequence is TGTGCCTGGAGTCCGGGGGTAGCGGGTTTCACAGATACGCAGTATTTT.

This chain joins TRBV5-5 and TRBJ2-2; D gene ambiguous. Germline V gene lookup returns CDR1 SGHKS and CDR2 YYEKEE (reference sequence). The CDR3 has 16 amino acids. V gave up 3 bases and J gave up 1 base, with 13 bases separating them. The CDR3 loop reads CASSSVPQRNTGELFF. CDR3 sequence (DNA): TGTGCCAGCAGCTCCGTTCCGCAGCGGAACACCGGGGAGCTGTTTTTT.

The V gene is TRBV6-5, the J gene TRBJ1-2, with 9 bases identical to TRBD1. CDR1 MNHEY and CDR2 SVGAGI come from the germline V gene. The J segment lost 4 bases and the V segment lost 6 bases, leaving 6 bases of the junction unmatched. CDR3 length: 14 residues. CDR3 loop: CASRTVQGAYGYTF. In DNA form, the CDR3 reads TGTGCCAGCAGAACCGTACAGGGGGCCTATGGCTACACCTTC.

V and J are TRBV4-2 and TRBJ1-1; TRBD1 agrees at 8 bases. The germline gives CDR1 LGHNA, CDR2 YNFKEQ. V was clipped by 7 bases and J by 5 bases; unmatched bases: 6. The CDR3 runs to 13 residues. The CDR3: CASNTGGWTEAFF. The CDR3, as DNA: TGTGCCAGCAATACAGGGGGATGGACTGAAGCTTTCTTT.

CDR3 nucleotides: TGTGCCTGGAGCCCTGGGCCTATAACCGAGCAGTTCTTC. Translation gives CAWSPGPITEQFF. This chain connects TRBV30 to TRBJ2-1; D uncertain. V gave up 3 bases and J gave up 10 bases, with 16 bases separating them. Germline V CDR1 and CDR2: GTSNPN, SVGIG (reference sequence). This CDR3 has 13 residues.

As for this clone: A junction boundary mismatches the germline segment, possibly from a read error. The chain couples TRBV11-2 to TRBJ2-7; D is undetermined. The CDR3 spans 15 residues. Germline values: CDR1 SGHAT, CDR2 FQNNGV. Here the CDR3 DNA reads TGTGCCAGCAGCTTAGAGGCGTTTAGCTCCTACGAGCAATACTTC. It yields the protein CASSLEAFSSYEQYF.

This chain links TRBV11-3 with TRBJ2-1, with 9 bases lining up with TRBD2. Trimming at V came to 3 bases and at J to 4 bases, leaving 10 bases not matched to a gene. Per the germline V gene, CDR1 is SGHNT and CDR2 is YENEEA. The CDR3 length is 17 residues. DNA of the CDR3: TGTGCCAGCAGCTTGGAAGGGGCTAGCGGGATTTACAATGAGCAGTTCTTC. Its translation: CASSLEGASGIYNEQFF.